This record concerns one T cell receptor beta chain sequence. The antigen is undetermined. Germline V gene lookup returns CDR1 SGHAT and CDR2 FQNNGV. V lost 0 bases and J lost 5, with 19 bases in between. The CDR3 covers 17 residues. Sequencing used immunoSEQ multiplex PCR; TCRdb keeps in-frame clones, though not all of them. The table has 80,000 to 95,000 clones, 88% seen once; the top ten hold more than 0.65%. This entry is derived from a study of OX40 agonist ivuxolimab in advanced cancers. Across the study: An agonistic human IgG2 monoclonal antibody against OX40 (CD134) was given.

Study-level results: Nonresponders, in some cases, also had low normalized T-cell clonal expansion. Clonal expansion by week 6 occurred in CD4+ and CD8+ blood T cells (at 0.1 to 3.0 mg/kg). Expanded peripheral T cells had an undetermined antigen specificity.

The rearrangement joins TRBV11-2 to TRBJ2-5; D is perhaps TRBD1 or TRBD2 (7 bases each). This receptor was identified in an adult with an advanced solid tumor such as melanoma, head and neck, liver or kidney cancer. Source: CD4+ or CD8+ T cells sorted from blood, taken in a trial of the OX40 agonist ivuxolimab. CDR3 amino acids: CASSLDFRGGGQETQYF. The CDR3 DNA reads TGTGCCAGCAGCTTAGATTTTAGGGGAGGGGGCCAGGAGACCCAGTACTTC.